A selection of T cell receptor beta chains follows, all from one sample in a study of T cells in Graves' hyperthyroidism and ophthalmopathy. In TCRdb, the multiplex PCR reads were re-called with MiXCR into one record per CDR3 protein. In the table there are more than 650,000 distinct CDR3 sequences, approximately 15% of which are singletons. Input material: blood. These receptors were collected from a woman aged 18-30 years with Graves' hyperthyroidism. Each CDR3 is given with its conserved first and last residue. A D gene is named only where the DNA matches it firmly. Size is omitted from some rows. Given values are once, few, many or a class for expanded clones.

CASSRVLRGRELLYEQYF TGTGCCAGCAGTCGGGTGCTCCGGGGGCGGGAGCTATTATACGAGCAGTACTTC TRBJ2-7 NA NA TRBV6-1
CSVAGRHGSYNEQFF TGCAGCGTTGCGGGCAGGCACGGCTCCTACAATGAGCAGTTCTTC TRBJ2-1 NA NA TRBV29-1
CASSLVSGGNQPQHF TGTGCCAGCAGCTTAGTGTCCGGGGGCAATCAGCCCCAGCATTTT TRBJ1-5 many NA TRBV11-2
CASSDATGKLSF TGTGCCAGCAGTGATGCGACGGGAAAACTGTCTTTT TRBJ1-4 NA NA TRBV12-3/TRBV12-4
CASRARLAGTGELFF TGTGCCAGCAGGGCCAGACTAGCGGGCACCGGGGAGCTGTTTTTT TRBJ2-2 few TRBD2 TRBV5-5
CASSLATGQGHLEAFF TGTGCCAGCAGTTTAGCGACGGGACAGGGGCACCTTGAAGCTTTCTTT TRBJ1-1 NA TRBD1 TRBV12-3/TRBV12-4
CASSAGPGRTDTQYF TGTGCCAGCAGTGCCGGGCCGGGAAGGACAGATACGCAGTATTTT TRBJ2-3 NA NA TRBV12-3/TRBV12-4
CASSERDPGGYNEQFF TGTGCCAGCAGTGAAAGGGACCCGGGGGGATACAATGAGCAGTTCTTC TRBJ2-1 many TRBD2 TRBV6-1
CASSWTGVGPYEQYF TGTGCCAGCAGCTGGACGGGAGTAGGGCCCTACGAGCAGTACTTC TRBJ2-7 many NA TRBV7-2
CASSHLRDRGVKLFF TGTGCCAGCAGCCACCTCCGGGACAGGGGTGTAAAACTGTTTTTT TRBJ1-4 few TRBD1 TRBV14
CAWAYSGAKNIQYF TGTGCCTGGGCCTATAGCGGGGCCAAAAACATTCAGTACTTC TRBJ2-4 many TRBD2 TRBV30
CASGRNTDTQYF TGTGCCAGCGGGCGGAACACAGATACGCAGTATTTT TRBJ2-3 NA NA TRBV2